The 5 T cell receptor beta chains listed next were all sequenced from one sample in a study of shared clonotypes between healthy human individuals. Naive CD8 cells comprised CD45RO-negative, CCR7-positively selected cells, excluding terminally differentiated effector memory CD45RA+ cells. Clones were read by immunoSEQ multiplex PCR, and TCRdb kept only the in-frame ones, dropping some. The table includes about 2.1 million clones, just under 95% detected once. The specimen sequenced was naive CD8+ T cells from PBMCs. The origin of the receptors is a man aged 18 to 30 in good health. Some clones in this sample may be carry-over from other donors' samples.

DNA for the CDR3: TGTGCCAGCGGCAGGGGGCGATCTGACTATGGCTACACCTTC. Amino acid sequence: CASGRGRSDYGYTF. This chain connects TRBV27 to TRBJ1-2, with 8 nucleotides matching TRBD1. This CDR3 has 14 amino acids. V was clipped by 8 bases and J by 3 bases; unmatched bases: 8. Germline values: CDR1 MNHEY, CDR2 SMNVEV (reference sequence).

CDR3 sequence (DNA): TGTGCCAGCTCACCGCCTCAGACAGGGTTGAATAGCGGCTACACCTTC. It codes for CASSPPQTGLNSGYTF. The rearrangement uses TRBV18 and TRBJ1-2; TRBD1 matches 7 bases. Losses at the gene ends were 3 bases for V and 8 bases for J; bases not matched to a gene: 15. Germline CDR1 reads KGHSH; CDR2 reads LQKENI. The length of the CDR3 is 16 residues. Looking up the rest from reference TRBV18 and TRBJ1-2 gives the full variable domain: NAGVMQNPRHLVRRRGQEARLRCSPMKGHSHVYWYRQLPEEGLKFMVYLQKENIIDESGMPKERFSAEFPKEGPSILRIQQVVRGDSAAYFCASSPPQTGLNSGYTFGSGTRLTVV.

The rearrangement joins TRBV30 to TRBJ1-2, with D hard to call. The CDR3 is 12 residues long. V lost 0 bases and J lost 8, with 10 bases in between. Germline V gene sequence: CDR1 GTSNPN, CDR2 SVGIG (reference sequence). CDR3 in amino acids: CAWSVLGGGYTF. CDR3 sequence (DNA): TGTGCCTGGAGTGTACTAGGTGGGGGCTACACCTTC. The whole variable domain, remainder taken from reference TRBV30 and TRBJ1-2, is SQTIHQWPATLVQPVGSPLSLECTVEGTSNPNLYWYRQAAGRGLQLLFYSVGIGQISSEVPQNLSASRPQDRQFILSSKKLLLSDSGFYLCAWSVLGGGYTFGSGTRLTVV.

The chain employs TRBV29-1 and TRBJ2-7; D is undetermined. V lost 5 bases and J lost 2, with 10 bases in between. The CDR3 extends over 12 amino acids. Germline V CDR1 and CDR2: SQVTM, ANQGSEA. CDR3 sequence: CSVSGVPYEQYF. CDR3 DNA: TGCAGCGTTTCTGGGGTCCCCTACGAGCAGTACTTC.

The CDR3 loop is CASSQSALRYGYTF. The CDR3 DNA follows: TGTGCCAGCAGTCAGTCGGCTCTAAGATATGGCTACACCTTC. This chain joins TRBV6-1 and TRBJ1-2; D not resolved. Trimming cost V 5 bases and J 5 bases, with 15 bases left between them. CDR3 size: 14 residues. Germline V gene lookup returns CDR1 MNHNS and CDR2 SASEGT.